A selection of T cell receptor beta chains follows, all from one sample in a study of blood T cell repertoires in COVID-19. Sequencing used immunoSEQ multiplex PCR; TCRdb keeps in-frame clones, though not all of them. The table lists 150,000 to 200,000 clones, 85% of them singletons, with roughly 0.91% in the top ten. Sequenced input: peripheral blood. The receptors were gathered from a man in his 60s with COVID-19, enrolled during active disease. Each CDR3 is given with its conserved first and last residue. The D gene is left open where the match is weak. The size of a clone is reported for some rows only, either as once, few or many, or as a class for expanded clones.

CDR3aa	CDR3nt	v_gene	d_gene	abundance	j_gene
CASSPREGGVYGYTF	TGCGCCAGCAGCCCGAGGGAGGGAGGAGTCTATGGCTACACCTTC	TRBV4-3	NA	NA	TRBJ1-2
CASSYRLAADNEQFF	TGTGCCAGCAGCTATCGACTAGCGGCTGACAATGAGCAGTTCTTC	TRBV5-6	TRBD2	NA	TRBJ2-1
CAWSVAQGTGYTF	TGTGCCTGGAGTGTCGCGCAGGGTACTGGCTACACCTTC	TRBV30	NA	few	TRBJ1-2
CATYRDSGDYGYTF	TGTGCCACCTACCGGGATTCGGGCGACTATGGCTACACCTTC	TRBV10-3	NA	NA	TRBJ1-2
CASSPAYNSPLHF	TGTGCCAGCAGCCCGGCCTATAATTCACCCCTCCACTTT	TRBV28	NA	NA	TRBJ1-6
CASKIDRSGELFF	TGTGCCAGCAAAATAGACAGGTCCGGGGAGCTGTTTTTT	TRBV2	NA	NA	TRBJ2-2
CASRANTAANSPLHF	TGTGCCAGCAGGGCAAACACGGCAGCGAATTCACCCCTCCACTTT	TRBV27	NA	NA	TRBJ1-6
CASTKSETAERYGYTF	TGTGCCAGCACCAAAAGTGAGACAGCCGAACGCTATGGCTACACCTTC	TRBV3-1/TRBV3-2	NA	NA	TRBJ1-2
CASTPNRLNTEAFF	TGTGCCAGCACCCCGAACAGGTTGAACACTGAAGCTTTCTTT	TRBV7-9	NA	once	TRBJ1-1
CATSDPRDGHPRNQPQHF	TGTGCCACCAGTGACCCCCGGGATGGGCATCCTCGTAATCAGCCCCAGCATTTT	TRBV24-1	NA	NA	TRBJ1-5
CASSLEEATDTQYF	TGTGCCAGTAGTCTCGAGGAGGCCACAGATACGCAGTATTTT	TRBV19	NA	few	TRBJ2-3
CASSWGRGIDTEAFF	TGTGCCAGCAGCTGGGGAAGGGGGATTGACACTGAAGCTTTCTTT	TRBV5-5	NA	NA	TRBJ1-1
CASSLREGTEAFF	TGTGCCAGCAGCTTGAGGGAGGGGACTGAAGCTTTCTTT	TRBV7-9	NA	NA	TRBJ1-1
CASSQVDDQPQHF	TGCGCCAGCAGCCAAGTAGATGATCAGCCCCAGCATTTT	TRBV4-1	NA	NA	TRBJ1-5
CSVVGQMNTEAFF	TGCAGCGTTGTAGGACAGATGAACACTGAAGCTTTCTTT	TRBV29-1	NA	once	TRBJ1-1
CASSPRRGGSSSPLHF	TGTGCCAGCAGCCCCCGAAGGGGGGGAAGTAGTTCACCCCTCCACTTT	TRBV7-2	NA	NA	TRBJ1-6
CASSPQTGTNTEAFF	TGCGCCAGCAGCCCCCAGACAGGGACCAACACTGAAGCTTTCTTT	TRBV5-1	TRBD1	NA	TRBJ1-1
CASSFQGGTEAFF	TGTGCCAGCAGTTTTCAGGGGGGCACTGAAGCTTTCTTT	TRBV12-3/TRBV12-4	TRBD1	few	TRBJ1-1
CASRGSGGPYNEQFF	TGTGCCAGCAGAGGTAGCGGGGGCCCCTACAATGAGCAGTTCTTC	TRBV13	TRBD2	NA	TRBJ2-1
CAWSARVVKYSGNTIYF	TGTGCCTGGAGTGCTCGGGTGGTGAAGTACTCCGGAAACACCATATATTTT	TRBV30	NA	NA	TRBJ1-3
CASSKGGLGSYNEQFF	TGTGCCAGCAGCAAAGGAGGACTCGGCTCCTACAATGAGCAGTTCTTC	TRBV21-1	NA	NA	TRBJ2-1
CASRQTNTGELFF	TGTGCCAGCAGACAGACGAACACCGGGGAGCTGTTTTTT	TRBV28	NA	NA	TRBJ2-2
CAISPERRNTEAFF	TGTGCCATCAGTCCTGAGAGGCGGAACACTGAAGCTTTCTTT	TRBV10-3	NA	NA	TRBJ1-1
CASSYRGREQYF	TGTGCCAGCAGCTACAGGGGGCGCGAGCAGTACTTC	TRBV7-2	TRBD1	NA	TRBJ2-7
CASTPTSGSSYNEQFF	TGTGCCAGCACCCCCACTAGCGGGAGCTCCTACAATGAGCAGTTCTTC	TRBV28	TRBD2	NA	TRBJ2-1
CASSPGGGPPSSYNSPLHF	TGTGCCAGCAGCCCCGGGGGGGGACCCCCGAGCTCCTATAATTCACCCCTCCACTTT	TRBV9	NA	once	TRBJ1-6
CASSQDGGAGHTEAFF	TGCGCCAGCAGCCAAGATGGTGGAGCGGGGCACACTGAAGCTTTCTTT	TRBV4-1	NA	NA	TRBJ1-1
CASSVPGLATPDEQFF	TGTGCCAGCAGTGTTCCGGGACTAGCCACTCCTGATGAGCAGTTCTTC	TRBV6-1	TRBD2	NA	TRBJ2-1
CASSHETGGSGANVLTF	TGTGCCAGCAGCCATGAGACAGGGGGCTCTGGGGCCAACGTCCTGACTTTC	TRBV14	TRBD1	NA	TRBJ2-6
CASSLGPVAGNSPLHF	TGTGCCAGTAGTTTAGGCCCCGTTGCGGGAAATTCACCCCTCCACTTT	TRBV19	NA	NA	TRBJ1-6
CASSLAGAEQPQHF	TGTGCCAGCAGCTTAGCAGGGGCGGAACAGCCCCAGCATTTT	TRBV7-9	NA	few	TRBJ1-5